What follows describes a single T cell receptor (beta chain). The PCR contained 60 Vbeta and 13 Jbeta primers. Libraries were prepared by immunoSEQ multiplex PCR; TCRdb keeps only in-frame clonotypes and omits some of them. The sample records approximately 160,000 clones, just over 70% being singletons. The junction had 4 bases not matched to a gene; V was cut back by 2 bases and J by 4 bases. The CDR3 length is 15 residues. Germline-derived CDR1 and CDR2 are LNHNV and YYDKDF (reference sequence). This entry belongs to a study of cytomegalovirus exposure and HLA in healthy donors. The TCR was taken from a man aged 18 to 30 in good health and CMV-seropositive. The V call is TRBV15, the J call TRBJ2-1; 8 bases are a match to TRBD1. The specimen sequenced was PBMCs. The CDR3 region is CATSRRTGSYNEQFF. The CDR3 DNA reads TGTGCCACCAGCAGAAGGACAGGGTCTTACAATGAGCAGTTCTTC.